Below, 5 T cell receptor beta chains from the same sample are listed, as sequenced in a study of CD8+ T cells in alopecia areata. Isolated RNA was reverse transcribed into cDNA used as the sequencing template. Measured with immunoSEQ multiplex PCR; TCRdb has only the in-frame clones, and not every one. The sample contains about 150,000 clones, roughly 53% of which appear only once. The specimen comprised CD4+ T cells sorted from blood, sampled at week 0. The receptors here all came from a human donor with alopecia areata.

The gene calls are TRBV29-1 and TRBJ1-1; a possible D gene is TRBD1 (5 bases). CDR1 and CDR2 from the germline V gene are SQVTM and ANQGSEA. The CDR3 contains 13 residues. Trimming cost V 5 bases and J 0 bases, with 10 bases left between them. The CDR3 region is CSVSGRMNTEAFF. The CDR3 coding sequence is TGCAGCGTTTCGGGGCGCATGAACACTGAAGCTTTCTTT. Together with reference TRBV29-1 and TRBJ1-1, the CDR3 gives the full variable domain: SAVISQKPSRDICQRGTSLTIQCQVDSQVTMMFWYRQQPGQSLTLIATANQGSEATYESGFVIDKFPISRPNLTFSTLTVSNMSPEDSSIYLCSVSGRMNTEAFFGQGTRLTVV.

V usage is TRBV30 and J usage is TRBJ2-5, with 7 bases identical to TRBD1. J lost 0 bases, V lost 3 bases, and 7 bases had no gene match. Germline V CDR1 and CDR2: GTSNPN, SVGIG (reference sequence). CDR3 length: 15 residues. CDR3 sequence: CAWRPGQRYQETQYF. CDR3 coding DNA: TGTGCCTGGAGACCGGGACAGAGGTACCAAGAGACCCAGTACTTC.

This rearrangement joins TRBV30 to TRBJ2-3; D is unresolved. Per the germline V gene, CDR1 is GTSNPN and CDR2 is SVGIG (reference sequence). Trimming left V 1 base short and J 0 bases short, with 5 bases between. The CDR3 is 13 residues long. Here the CDR3 reads CAWSAASTDTQYF. As DNA, the CDR3 is TGTGCCTGGAGTGCCGCTAGCACAGATACGCAGTATTTT.

The gene calls are TRBV4-1 and TRBJ2-1, with D hard to call. The germline CDR1 and CDR2 sequences are MGHRA and YSYEKL. CDR3 length: 13 residues. Trimming took 0 bases from V and 9 from J, leaving 9 bases between them. The CDR3 loop is CASSQDPEREQFF. In DNA, the CDR3 is TGCGCCAGCAGCCAAGATCCCGAGCGTGAGCAGTTCTTC.

This clone was picked up a small number of times. The J gene is TRBJ2-5, the V gene TRBV6-1; 7 nucleotides align to TRBD1. CDR3 length equals 15 residues. The junction had 10 bases not matched to a gene; V was cut back by 4 bases and J by 5 bases. Germline V gene sequence: CDR1 MNHNS, CDR2 SASEGT. In DNA form, the CDR3 reads TGTGCCAGCAGTGGGGGACAGTCGCTAGGGGAGACCCAGTACTTC. This codes for CASSGGQSLGETQYF.